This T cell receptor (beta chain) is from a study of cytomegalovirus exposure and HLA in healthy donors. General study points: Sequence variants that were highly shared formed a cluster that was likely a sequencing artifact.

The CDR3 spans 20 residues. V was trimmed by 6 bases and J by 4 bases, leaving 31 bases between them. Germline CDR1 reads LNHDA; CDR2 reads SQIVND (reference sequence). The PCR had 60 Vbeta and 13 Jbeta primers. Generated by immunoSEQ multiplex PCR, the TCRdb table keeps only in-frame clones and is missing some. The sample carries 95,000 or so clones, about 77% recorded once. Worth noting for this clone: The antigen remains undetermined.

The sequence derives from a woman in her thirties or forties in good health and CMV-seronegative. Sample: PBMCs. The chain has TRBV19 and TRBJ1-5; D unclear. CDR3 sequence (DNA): TGTGCCAGTAGAAAAACCTGGCCCCTCCAGGAGAGGGTGGGTAATCAGCCCCAGCATTTT. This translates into CASRKTWPLQERVGNQPQHF.